These 23 T cell receptor beta chains were all obtained from the same sample, sequenced in a study of beta chain features in type 1 diabetes (dated by TCRdb to 2016 to 2018). General study outcomes and caveats: Type 1 diabetes patients showed a moderate but significant shortening of TCRB CDR3 length in all four CD4+ subsets.

Antigens of these TCRs are unknown. Library prep was done by the immunoSEQ multiplex PCR assay. The entire isolated RNA was reverse transcribed using the High Capacity cDNA Reverse Transcription Kit, and thus expressed TCRB transcripts were sequenced. TCRdb retrieved this table from immuneACCESS and kept in-frame rearrangements only. Not all clones are present; in checked studies, unresolved V genes account for under half, and no reason is known for the remainder. Counted in this sample were 400,000 or so clones; 10% to 15% of them appeared once. The ten largest clones add up to 0.0095% to 0.013% of the sample. Sequencing used naive CD4+ T cells from blood. The label giving this sample's cell subset or site can be read as: true naive CD4+ T cells. These receptors all come from a woman under 30 with type 1 diabetes.

In its sample, this clone was seen a few times. The rearrangement joins TRBV27 to TRBJ2-6; 7 bases agree with TRBD1. CDR1 and CDR2 from the germline V gene are MNHEY and SMNVEV (reference sequence). CDR3 size: 16 residues. The ends lost 6 bases at V and 0 bases at J; junction bases unmatched: 5. CDR3 region: CASSGTASSGANVLTF. The DNA of the CDR3 is TGTGCCAGCAGCGGGACAGCCAGCTCTGGGGCCAACGTCCTGACTTTC.

The chain joins TRBV30 to TRBJ1-2; D may be TRBD1 (6 bases). Per the germline V gene, CDR1 is GTSNPN and CDR2 is SVGIG (reference sequence). This CDR3 is built from 13 residues. V lost 3 bases and J 9 bases, leaving 17 bases between the germline ends. The CDR3 protein is CAWSDRLQGSYTF. CDR3 bases: TGTGCCTGGAGCGACCGCCTCCAGGGGAGCTACACCTTC.

CDR3 protein: CASSLEYQETQYF. The CDR3, as DNA: TGTGCCAGCAGCTTGGAGTACCAAGAGACCCAGTACTTC. This chain connects TRBV13 to TRBJ2-5; D remains ambiguous. This CDR3 comprises 13 residues. CDR1 and CDR2 (germline): PRHDT, FYEKMQ (reference sequence). Trimming took off 3 bases at V and 0 bases at J, with 5 bases between the two ends.

This clone was found a few times. V gene TRBV7-9 combines with J gene TRBJ2-2; D is unclear. Looked up from germline, CDR1 is SEHNR and CDR2 is FQNEAQ (reference sequence). CDR3 length equals 13 residues. The V and J ends lost 5 bases and 6 bases respectively, with 10 bases between them. The CDR3 sequence is CASSRTPAGELFF. CDR3 DNA: TGTGCCAGCAGCCGTACCCCGGCCGGGGAGCTGTTTTTT. The variable domain in full, with the rest retrieved from reference TRBV7-9 and TRBJ2-2, is DTGVSQNPRHKITKRGQNVTFRCDPISEHNRLYWYRQTLGQGPEFLTYFQNEAQLEKSRLLSDRFSAERPKGSFSTLEIQRTEQGDSAMYLCASSRTPAGELFFGEGSRLTVL.

The gene calls are TRBV7-2 and TRBJ2-3, with D possibly being TRBD1 (5 bases). The CDR3 covers 15 residues. Germline V gene data show CDR1 as SGHTA and CDR2 as FQGNSA. The germline V and J ends were trimmed by 1 base and 8 bases, with 16 bases remaining between them. In nucleotides, the CDR3 is TGTGCCAGCAGCTTAGTCAAAAGCGCTAGGGGTACGCAGTATTTT. Amino acid sequence: CASSLVKSARGTQYF.

V usage is TRBV19 and J usage is TRBJ2-2, with 10 bases aligning to TRBD1. CDR3 length equals 14 residues. The germline gives CDR1 LNHDA, CDR2 SQIVND (reference sequence). With V trimmed by 6 bases and J by 3 bases, 1 base remained unmatched. CDR3 loop: CASRDRGDTGELFF. CDR3 in DNA: TGTGCCAGTAGGGACAGGGGGGACACCGGGGAGCTGTTTTTT.

The chain recombines TRBV7-8 with TRBJ2-6; 7 bases agree with TRBD1. The V gene's germline CDR1 is SGHVS and CDR2 FQNEAQ. There are 20 residues in the CDR3. V dropped 3 bases and J dropped 0; count of bases not matched to a gene: 14. CDR3 protein: CASSFSRPGQFFSGANVLTF. The CDR3 nucleotides are TGTGCCAGCAGCTTCTCTCGACCGGGACAGTTTTTCTCTGGGGCCAACGTCCTGACTTTC.

V gene TRBV28 combines with J gene TRBJ2-3, with 8 bases fitting TRBD2. CDR3 length: 13 amino acids. Germline trimming cut 7 bases from V and 8 bases from J; bases unmatched to any gene: 8. CDR1 and CDR2 (germline): MDHEN, SYDVKM. The CDR3: CASKWREVGTQYF. In nucleotides, the CDR3 is TGTGCCAGCAAGTGGCGGGAGGTCGGTACGCAGTATTTT.

V and J are TRBV6-5 and TRBJ1-6, with TRBD1 as a possible D gene (6 bases). Germline loops: CDR1 MNHEY, CDR2 SVGAGI. There are 13 residues in the CDR3. V lost 9 bases and J lost 10, with 16 bases in between. DNA for the CDR3: TGTGCCAGACTCGGGGACAAGGGGTCACCCCTCCACTTT. Its protein product is CARLGDKGSPLHF.

This clone was counted a few times. The CDR3 bases are TGTGCCAGCACCCGGACGGGTAGCGGAGTTACTGAAGCTTTCTTT. Amino acids: CASTRTGSGVTEAFF. The rearrangement joins TRBV6-5 to TRBJ1-1; D not certain. Between the trimmed V and J ends, which lost 7 bases and 5 bases, there was a span of 20 bases. The CDR3 covers 15 residues. Germline-derived CDR1 and CDR2 are MNHEY and SVGAGI.

The chain is built from TRBV30 and TRBJ1-5; 8 bases align to TRBD1. The CDR3 has 13 amino acids. V gave up 2 bases and J gave up 7 bases; unmatched junction bases: 4. CDR1 is GTSNPN, CDR2 SVGIG, per germline (reference sequence). CDR3: CAWSQTGAQPQHF. The CDR3 region has the DNA TGTGCCTGGAGTCAGACAGGGGCGCAGCCCCAGCATTTT.

This clone was detected only a few times. The same CDR3 is also encoded by other DNA sequences in this sample. The chain has TRBV18 and TRBJ2-5; 7 bases line up with TRBD1. V dropped 3 bases and J dropped 4; count of bases not matched to a gene: 5. Per germline, CDR1 KGHSH and CDR2 LQKENI. The CDR3 spans 14 residues. Written as DNA, the CDR3 is TGTGCCAGCTCACCCCGGACAGGCAGAGAGACCCAGTACTTC. Amino acid sequence: CASSPRTGRETQYF.

The chain combines TRBV7-9 with TRBJ2-7; 9 bases fit TRBD1. Trimming cost V 5 bases and J 7 bases; bases outside gene matches: 3. The CDR3 spans 12 residues. Germline CDR1 SEHNR, CDR2 FQNEAQ (reference sequence). The CDR3 spells CASSTDRGEQYF. The DNA of the CDR3 is TGTGCCAGCAGCACGGACAGGGGAGAGCAGTACTTC.

This clone came up a few times. The rearrangement uses TRBV7-8 and TRBJ2-1, with TRBD2 as a possible D gene (5 bases). Trimming stripped 5 bases from V and 6 bases from J, with 20 bases between. Germline CDR1 SGHVS, CDR2 FQNEAQ. This CDR3 is 16 amino acids long. The CDR3 nucleotides read TGTGCCAGCAGCCGCATTAGGGCTAGCCGGGCCAATGAGCAGTTCTTC. Residues: CASSRIRASRANEQFF. Variable domain in full (rest from reference TRBV7-8 and TRBJ2-1): GAGVSQSPRYKVAKRGQDVALRCDPISGHVSLFWYQQALGQGPEFLTYFQNEAQLDKSGLPSDRFFAERPEGSVSTLKIQRTQQEDSAVYLCASSRIRASRANEQFFGPGTRLTVL.

The chain links TRBV4-1 to TRBJ2-7, with 9 bases matching TRBD2. Germline V lookup: CDR1 MGHRA, CDR2 YSYEKL. The CDR3 covers 15 residues. The V gene end was trimmed by 3 bases and the J gene end by 0 bases; junction bases not matched to a gene: 3. CDR3 DNA sequence: TGCGCCAGCAGCCACCTGACTAGCGGCTCCTACGAGCAGTACTTC. Translation: CASSHLTSGSYEQYF.

The gene calls are TRBV4-3 and TRBJ1-4; 7 positions match TRBD1. The CDR3 is 19 residues long. V dropped 1 base and J dropped 4; count of bases not matched to a gene: 15. Germline V lookup: CDR1 LGHNA, CDR2 YSLEER. CDR3 in DNA: TGCGCCAGCAGCCAAGGTTTACAGGGGACCCCTAGAAGTAATGAAAAACTGTTTTTT. Amino acid sequence: CASSQGLQGTPRSNEKLFF.

Only a few counts were recorded for this clone. This chain joins TRBV7-3 and TRBJ2-3; the D is unclear. This CDR3 spans 13 amino acids. Per germline, CDR1 SGHTA and CDR2 FQGTGA. The V gene lost 4 bases and the J gene lost 4 bases, with 9 bases spanning the gap. The CDR3 spells CASSYSRADTQYF. The DNA of the CDR3 is TGTGCCAGCAGCTACTCTAGAGCAGATACGCAGTATTTT.

This chain joins TRBV11-2 and TRBJ1-1; no clear D. The V end was cut by 1 base, the J end by 1 base, with 7 bases between. The CDR3 spans 14 residues. Germline V gene data show CDR1 as SGHAT and CDR2 as FQNNGV. The CDR3 bases are TGTGCCAGCAGCTTAGGAGCAGGGAACACTGAAGCTTTCTTT. Protein product: CASSLGAGNTEAFF.

The chain has TRBV19 and TRBJ2-2, with 8 nucleotides matching TRBD1. The CDR3 is 14 amino acids. Germline CDR1 reads LNHDA; CDR2 reads SQIVND (reference sequence). J lost 7 bases, V lost 7 bases, and 8 bases had no gene match. As DNA, the CDR3 is TGTGCCAGTACCCCGGGACAGGTTCACGGGGAGCTGTTTTTT. This sequence encodes CASTPGQVHGELFF.

This clone occurred a few times. J is TRBJ1-2 and V is TRBV30, with D tentatively TRBD1 (5 bases). Germline CDR1 and CDR2: GTSNPN and SVGIG (reference sequence). V shed 1 base and J shed 4 bases, with 7 bases lying between them. The CDR3 contains 12 residues. CDR3 DNA: TGTGCCTGGAGTGGACAGTTCTATGGCTACACCTTC. It encodes CAWSGQFYGYTF.

The chain has TRBV21-1 and TRBJ2-7; the table assigns TRBD1, which was not confirmed against the DNA. TRBV21-1 is flagged as a pseudogene. This CDR3 comprises 14 residues. The CDR3 here is CASSFRDRAYEQYF. DNA for the CDR3: TGTGCCAGCAGCTTCCGGGACAGAGCCTACGAGCAGTACTTC.

Only a few counts were recorded for this clone. The V call is TRBV18, the J call TRBJ2-1; 7 bases fit TRBD2. J was trimmed by 2 bases and V by 6 bases; bases with no gene match: 7. Germline V gives CDR1 KGHSH, CDR2 LQKENI. There are 15 residues in the CDR3. CDR3 sequence: CASSPERGTYNEQFF. The CDR3, as DNA: TGTGCCAGCTCGCCCGAGCGGGGAACCTACAATGAGCAGTTCTTC.

This clone has only a few counts. The rearrangement joins TRBV19 to TRBJ2-5, with a possible D match to TRBD1 (6 bases). Germline values: CDR1 LNHDA, CDR2 SQIVND (reference sequence). Trimming cost V 3 bases and J 6 bases, with 14 bases left between them. The CDR3 is 14 amino acids. CDR3 sequence: CASSISPGEKTQYF. The CDR3 nucleotides are TGTGCCAGTAGTATCAGCCCAGGGGAAAAGACCCAGTACTTC.